Listed below are T cell receptor beta chains from one sample, sequenced in a study of T-cell memory formation after mild COVID-19. Using its own MiXCR run on the 5' RACE reads, TCRdb lists one record per CDR3 protein. The sample has around 430,000 distinct CDR3 sequences; roughly 15% are singletons. Source material: PBMCs or a T cell subset sorted from them (not recorded which). These receptors originate from a man younger than 30 who had mild COVID-19 (a few samples of this study predate the infection). Cell type and time point are not known. Each CDR3 is given with its conserved first and last residue. Each record gives: clone size, D gene, V gene, J gene, CDR3 DNA, CDR3 protein. D genes are given only for firm matches. Clone size, where shown, is once, few, many, or a class for clones that have expanded.

clone size: NA
D gene: NA
V gene: TRBV4-3
J gene: TRBJ1-5
CDR3 DNA: TGCGCCAGCAGCCAAAGTCGGGGCGGTAATCAGCCCCAGCATTTT
CDR3 protein: CASSQSRGGNQPQHF

clone size: NA
D gene: NA
V gene: TRBV3-1
J gene: TRBJ2-1
CDR3 DNA: TGTGCCAGCAGCCAAGATACGTCTGGCGTCGATGAGCAGTTCTTC
CDR3 protein: CASSQDTSGVDEQFF

clone size: NA
D gene: NA
V gene: TRBV20-1
J gene: TRBJ1-2
CDR3 DNA: TGCAGTGCTGGGGGGGGCTCCCGCTATGGCTACACCTTC
CDR3 protein: CSAGGGSRYGYTF

clone size: NA
D gene: NA
V gene: TRBV4-1
J gene: TRBJ1-1
CDR3 DNA: TGCGCCAGCAGCCAAGGAGTTGGGTTCACTGAAGCTTTCTTT
CDR3 protein: CASSQGVGFTEAFF

clone size: NA
D gene: TRBD1
V gene: TRBV29-1
J gene: TRBJ1-4
CDR3 DNA: TGCAGCGTCCCCAGGGGGGAAAAACTGTTTTTT
CDR3 protein: CSVPRGEKLFF

clone size: NA
D gene: NA
V gene: TRBV4-3
J gene: TRBJ2-2
CDR3 DNA: TGCGCCAGCAGCCAAGAAGTACGGCCTCCACAGGAGCTGTTTTTT
CDR3 protein: CASSQEVRPPQELFF

clone size: many
D gene: NA
V gene: TRBV15
J gene: TRBJ2-3
CDR3 DNA: TGTGCCACCAGCAGAGATCAAGGCACAGATACGCAGTATTTT
CDR3 protein: CATSRDQGTDTQYF

clone size: NA
D gene: NA
V gene: TRBV28
J gene: TRBJ2-2
CDR3 DNA: TGTGCCAGCCGTGGCCCCGTGAACACCGGGGAGCTGTTTTTT
CDR3 protein: CASRGPVNTGELFF

clone size: many
D gene: TRBD1
V gene: TRBV3-1
J gene: TRBJ1-6
CDR3 DNA: TGTGCCAGCAGCCAAGAAGGGACAGGGACTAATTCACCCCTCCACTTT
CDR3 protein: CASSQEGTGTNSPLHF

clone size: once
D gene: NA
V gene: TRBV9
J gene: TRBJ2-3
CDR3 DNA: TGTGCCAGCAGCGTCGGCTCCCGCTCTCGGGATACGCAGTATTTT
CDR3 protein: CASSVGSRSRDTQYF

clone size: few
D gene: NA
V gene: TRBV5-1
J gene: TRBJ2-6
CDR3 DNA: TGCGCCAGCAGCTGGGACTTCAACGTCCTGACTTTC
CDR3 protein: CASSWDFNVLTF

clone size: NA
D gene: NA
V gene: TRBV6-5
J gene: TRBJ2-2
CDR3 DNA: TGTGCCAGCAGTCCAACTAGAAAGGTCCCCGGGGAGCTGTTTTTT
CDR3 protein: CASSPTRKVPGELFF

clone size: NA
D gene: NA
V gene: TRBV2
J gene: TRBJ2-5
CDR3 DNA: TGTGCCAGCAGTGATTGGGGGGCCCAGTACTTC
CDR3 protein: CASSDWGAQYF

clone size: NA
D gene: NA
V gene: TRBV10-3
J gene: TRBJ2-2
CDR3 DNA: TGTGCCATCACCTCCCGGGACGGAAACACCGGGGAGCTGTTTTTT
CDR3 protein: CAITSRDGNTGELFF

clone size: NA
D gene: NA
V gene: TRBV12-3/TRBV12-4
J gene: TRBJ2-2
CDR3 DNA: TGTGCCAGCACCCCGGGGAACACCGGGGAGCTGTTTTTT
CDR3 protein: CASTPGNTGELFF

clone size: NA
D gene: TRBD1
V gene: TRBV29-1
J gene: TRBJ1-2
CDR3 DNA: TGCAGCGTTGCCTACAGGGGGCGGGATGGCTACACCTTC
CDR3 protein: CSVAYRGRDGYTF

clone size: few
D gene: NA
V gene: TRBV5-1
J gene: TRBJ2-1
CDR3 DNA: TGCGCCAGCAGCTTGACAGTCTCCTACAATGAGCAGTTCTTC
CDR3 protein: CASSLTVSYNEQFF

clone size: NA
D gene: NA
V gene: TRBV9
J gene: TRBJ2-6
CDR3 DNA: TGTGCCAGCAGCGTACATCCGAGCCCACGTGCTGGGGCCAACGTCCTGACTTTC
CDR3 protein: CASSVHPSPRAGANVLTF